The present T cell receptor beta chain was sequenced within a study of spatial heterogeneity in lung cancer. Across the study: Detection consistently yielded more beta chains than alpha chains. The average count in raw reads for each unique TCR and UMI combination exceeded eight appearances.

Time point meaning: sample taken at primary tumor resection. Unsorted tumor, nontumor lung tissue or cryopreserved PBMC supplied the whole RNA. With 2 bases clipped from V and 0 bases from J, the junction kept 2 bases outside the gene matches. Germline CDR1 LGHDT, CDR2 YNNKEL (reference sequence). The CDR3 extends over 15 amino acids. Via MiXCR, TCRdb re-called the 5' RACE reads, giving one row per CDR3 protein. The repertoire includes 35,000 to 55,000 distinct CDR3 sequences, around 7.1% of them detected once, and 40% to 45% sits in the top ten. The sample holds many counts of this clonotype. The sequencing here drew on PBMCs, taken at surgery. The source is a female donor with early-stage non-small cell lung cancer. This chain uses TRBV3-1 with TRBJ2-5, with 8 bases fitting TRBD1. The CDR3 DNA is TGTGCCAGCAGCCAACGACAGGGGAACCAAGAGACCCAGTACTTC. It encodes CASSQRQGNQETQYF.